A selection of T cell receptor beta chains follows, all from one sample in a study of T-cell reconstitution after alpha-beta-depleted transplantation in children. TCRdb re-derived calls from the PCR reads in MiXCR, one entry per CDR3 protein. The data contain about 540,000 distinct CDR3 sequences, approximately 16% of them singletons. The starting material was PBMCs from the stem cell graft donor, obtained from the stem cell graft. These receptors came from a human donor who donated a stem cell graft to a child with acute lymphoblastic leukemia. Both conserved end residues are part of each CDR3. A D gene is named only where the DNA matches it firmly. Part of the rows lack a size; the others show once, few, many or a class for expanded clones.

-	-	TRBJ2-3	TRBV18	TGTGCCAGCTCACAAGGGAACACAGATACGCAGTATTTT	CASSQGNTDTQYF
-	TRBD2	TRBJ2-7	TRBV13	TGTGCCAGCAGCTTAAGTCTTAAAGTAGGCGGGAGGCCGAGAGGCGAGCAGTACTTC	CASSLSLKVGGRPRGEQYF
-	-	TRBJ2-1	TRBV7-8	TGTGCCAGCAGCCCTACTACCAGGGATGAGCAGTTCTTC	CASSPTTRDEQFF
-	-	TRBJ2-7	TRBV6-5	TGTGCCAGCAGTTACTCTAGGGGGCTAGCGGGTTCCCACGAGCAGTACTTC	CASSYSRGLAGSHEQYF
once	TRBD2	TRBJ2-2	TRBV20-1	TGCTGTGCTAGAGATCTTCGAGCGGGAGGGAGCACCGGGGAGCTGTTTTTT	CCARDLRAGGSTGELFF
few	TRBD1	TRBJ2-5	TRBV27	TGTGCCAGCAGTTTATTCCTGACAGGGTCCGAGACCCAGTACTTC	CASSLFLTGSETQYF
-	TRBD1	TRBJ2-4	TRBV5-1	TGCGCCAGCAGCGCGGTAAGGACAGGGGAATATGGTAACATTCAGTACTTC	CASSAVRTGEYGNIQYF
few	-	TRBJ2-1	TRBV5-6	TGTGCCAGCAGCTCTTACACAAATGAGCAGTTCTTC	CASSSYTNEQFF
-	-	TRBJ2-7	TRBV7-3	TGTGCCAGCAGCCCAGGGGCTAGCGCCTCCTACGAGCAGTACTTC	CASSPGASASYEQYF
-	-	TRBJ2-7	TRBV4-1	TGCGCCAGCAGCCACCCGGGACTTTGGCCCTACGAGCAGTACTTC	CASSHPGLWPYEQYF
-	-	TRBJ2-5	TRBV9	TGTGCCAGCAGTCGTAGAGGGTCCCCCGGCGAGACCCAGTACTTC	CASSRRGSPGETQYF
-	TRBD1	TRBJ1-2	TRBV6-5	TGTGCCAGCAGTTACCGTCACCGGACAGGGGGCTCTACTAACTATGGCTACACCTTC	CASSYRHRTGGSTNYGYTF
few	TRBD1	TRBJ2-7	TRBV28	TGTGCCAGCAGTTTCTCCCTGGACAGGGGGCCCTCCTACGAGCAGTACTTC	CASSFSLDRGPSYEQYF
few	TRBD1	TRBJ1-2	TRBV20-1	TGCAGTCTACGGCAGGGGGCCTATGGCTACACCTTC	CSLRQGAYGYTF
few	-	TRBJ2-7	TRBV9	TGTGCCAGCAGCGTAGGCGACAGTACCTACGAGCAGTACTTC	CASSVGDSTYEQYF
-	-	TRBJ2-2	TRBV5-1	TGCGCCAGCAGCTTTGACGCCACCGGGGAGCTGTTTTTT	CASSFDATGELFF
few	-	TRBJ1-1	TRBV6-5	TGTGCCAGCAGTTATCGGGGTGAGATGAACACTGAAGCTTTCTTT	CASSYRGEMNTEAFF
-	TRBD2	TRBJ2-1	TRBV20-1	TGCAGTGCTAGAGGTAGCGGGAGTCGGAGCTCCTACAATGAGCAGTTCTTC	CSARGSGSRSSYNEQFF
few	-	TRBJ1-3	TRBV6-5	TGTGCCAGCAGTTTAAGGCGGAGCAGCTCTGGAAACACCATATATTTT	CASSLRRSSSGNTIYF
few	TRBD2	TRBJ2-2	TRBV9	TGTGCCAGCAGCGTACCTAGCGGGAGCCCAGTGAACACCGGGGAGCTGTTTTTT	CASSVPSGSPVNTGELFF
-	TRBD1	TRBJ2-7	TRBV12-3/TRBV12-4	TGTGCCAGCAGTCCCGGGACAGGGGGCGACGAGCAGTACTTC	CASSPGTGGDEQYF
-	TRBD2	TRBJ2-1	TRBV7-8	TGTGCCAGCAGCCCGGGACTAGCGGGAGGCCCCTCCAATGAGCAGTTCTTC	CASSPGLAGGPSNEQFF
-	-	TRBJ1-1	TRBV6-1	TGTGCCAGCTACACCTACAGGTCCAACACTGAAGCTTTCTTT	CASYTYRSNTEAFF
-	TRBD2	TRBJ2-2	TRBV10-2	TGCGCCAGCACAGGGACTAGCGGCGCGAACACCGGGGAGCTGTTTTTT	CASTGTSGANTGELFF
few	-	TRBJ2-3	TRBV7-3	TGTGCCAGCAGCCGACGGACCACAGATACGCAGTATTTT	CASSRRTTDTQYF
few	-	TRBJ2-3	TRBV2	TGTGCCAGCAGTGATTGGGCGGCCACAGATACGCAGTATTTT	CASSDWAATDTQYF
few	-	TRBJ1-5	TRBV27	TGTGCCAGCAGTTTATTCGGGGTAGGAGTATATAGCAATCAGCCCCAGCATTTT	CASSLFGVGVYSNQPQHF
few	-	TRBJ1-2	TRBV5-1	TGCGCCAGCAGCTTGGTACTTCACGGGGCTAGCGGCTACACCTTC	CASSLVLHGASGYTF
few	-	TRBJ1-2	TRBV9	TGTGCCAGCAGCGTAGAAGGGTGGGGTGTTGCTTGCTACACCTTC	CASSVEGWGVACYTF
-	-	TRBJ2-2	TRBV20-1	TGCAGTGCTAGGCTAGTGAACACCGGGGAGCTGTTTTTT	CSARLVNTGELFF
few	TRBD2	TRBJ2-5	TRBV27	TGTGCCAGCTCGACTAGCGGGGCGTGGGAGACCCAGTACTTC	CASSTSGAWETQYF
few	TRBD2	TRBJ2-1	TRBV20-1	TGCAGTGCCATTTTAATAATCTCTAGCGGGTTGTACAATGAGCAGTTCTTC	CSAILIISSGLYNEQFF
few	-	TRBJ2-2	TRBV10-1	TGCGCCAGCAGAACCGGGGGAAGAACCGGGGAGCTGTTTTTT	CASRTGGRTGELFF
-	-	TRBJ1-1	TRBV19	TGTGCCGCGGGAGGAGGGCCAGGTGCTTTCGGCACTGAAGCTTTCTTT	CAAGGGPGAFGTEAFF
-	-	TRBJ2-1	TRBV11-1	TGTGCCAGCAGCTGGAATGTCGGGGAGCATATCTCCTACAATGAGCAGTTCTTC	CASSWNVGEHISYNEQFF
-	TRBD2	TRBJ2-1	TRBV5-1	TGCGCCAGCAGCCAGGGAAGAGGACTAGCGGTCAATGAGCAGTTCTTC	CASSQGRGLAVNEQFF
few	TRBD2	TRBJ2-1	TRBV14	TGTGCCAGCAGCCTGGGACTAGCGGGAGGGATTGAGCAGTTCTTC	CASSLGLAGGIEQFF
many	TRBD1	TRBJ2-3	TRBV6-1	TGTGCCAGCAGGGGACAGGACACAGATACGCAGTATTTT	CASRGQDTDTQYF
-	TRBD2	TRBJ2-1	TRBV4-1	TGCGCCAGCAGCCCTTTGGGACTAGCCAATGAGCAGTTCTTC	CASSPLGLANEQFF
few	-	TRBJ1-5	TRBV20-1	TGCAGTGCCCCGCTCCCTGGGATGGATCAGCCCCAGCATTTT	CSAPLPGMDQPQHF
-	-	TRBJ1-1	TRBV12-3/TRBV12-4	TGTGCCAGCAGCCCGGGACTGATGAACACTGAAGCTTTCTTT	CASSPGLMNTEAFF
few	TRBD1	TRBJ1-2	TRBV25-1	TGTGCCAGCAGTGAATTAGACAGGGAGAACTATGGCTACACCTTC	CASSELDRENYGYTF